The 3 T cell receptor beta chains in this list originate from one sample, sequenced in a study of early T cells in non-severe SARS-CoV-2 infection. TCRdb called the 5' RACE reads again in MiXCR, with one record for every CDR3 protein. The sample consists of 75,000 to 100,000 distinct CDR3 sequences, roughly 14% of them appearing once. The specimen sequenced was whole blood. These receptors all stem from an adult who was a healthcare worker with PCR-confirmed SARS-CoV-2 infection or an uninfected control (not recorded which).

This clonotype was counted a few times. This chain connects TRBV20-1 to TRBJ1-1; D gene unclear. Germline assignment: CDR1 DFQATT and CDR2 SNEGSKA (reference sequence). The V end was cut by 7 bases, the J end by 1 base, with 13 bases between. The CDR3 has 13 amino acids. The CDR3 sequence is CSGKVGWNTEAFF. The CDR3 bases are TGCAGTGGTAAAGTAGGGTGGAACACTGAAGCTTTCTTT.

CDR3 region: CAWSSQETGNTIYF. The CDR3 bases are TGTGCCTGGAGCTCACAGGAGACTGGAAACACCATATATTTT. The chain links TRBV30 to TRBJ1-3; D might be TRBD1 (5 bases). Germline assignment: CDR1 GTSNPN and CDR2 SVGIG (reference sequence). The CDR3 length is 14 residues. With 3 bases removed from V and 2 bases from J, the gap between germline ends came to 11 bases.

Only a few counts were recorded for this clonotype. This chain connects TRBV12-3 or TRBV12-4 to TRBJ1-6, with 10 bases matching TRBD1. This CDR3 comprises 14 residues. J gave up 9 bases and V 6 bases, and 5 bases lay outside the gene matches. The CDR3 protein is CASRGQGNSSPLHF. The CDR3 bases are TGTGCCAGCAGGGGACAGGGGAATAGTTCACCCCTCCACTTT.